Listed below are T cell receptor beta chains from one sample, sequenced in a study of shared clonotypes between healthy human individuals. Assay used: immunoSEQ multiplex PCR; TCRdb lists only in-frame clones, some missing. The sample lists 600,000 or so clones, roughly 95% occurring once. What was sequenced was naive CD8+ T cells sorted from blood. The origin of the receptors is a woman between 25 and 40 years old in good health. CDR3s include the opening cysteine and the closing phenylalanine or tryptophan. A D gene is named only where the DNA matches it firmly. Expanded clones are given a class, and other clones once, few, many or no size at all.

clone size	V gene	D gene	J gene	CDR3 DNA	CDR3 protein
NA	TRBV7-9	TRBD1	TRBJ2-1	TGTGCCAGCAGACAGAAACCAGGGGGATCTTACAATGAGCAGTTCTTC	CASRQKPGGSYNEQFF
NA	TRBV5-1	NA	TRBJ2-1	TGCGCCAGCAGCTCCAGACTAGACCATGAGCAGTTCTTC	CASSSRLDHEQFF
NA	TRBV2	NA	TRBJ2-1	TGTGCCAGCAGGGCCGGTGGACAATGGATGGATGAGCAGTTCTTC	CASRAGGQWMDEQFF
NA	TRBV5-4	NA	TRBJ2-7	TGTGCCAGCAGCGGGGGAGGCAGAACCTACGAGCAGTACTTC	CASSGGGRTYEQYF
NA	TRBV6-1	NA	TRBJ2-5	TGTGCCAGCAGTGAAAATTTCCGGGGTGGTCAAGAGACCCAGTACTTC	CASSENFRGGQETQYF
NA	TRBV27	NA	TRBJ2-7	TGTGCCAGCAGTTCATCCGCCTCTTACGAGCAGTACTTC	CASSSSASYEQYF
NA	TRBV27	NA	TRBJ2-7	TGTGCCAGCAGTTTATCGACCCTGAGCTCCTACGAGCAGTACTTC	CASSLSTLSSYEQYF
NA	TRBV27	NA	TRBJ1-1	TGTGCCAGCAGTCCCTTTTACGGGGGCATGAACACTGAAGCTTTCTTT	CASSPFYGGMNTEAFF
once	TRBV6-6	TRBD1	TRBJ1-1	TGTGCCAGCAGTTGGGGGGACAGTGAAGCTTTCTTT	CASSWGDSEAFF
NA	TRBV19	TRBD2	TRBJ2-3	TGTGCCAGTAGTACCCGTTTAGCGGGAGGGGATACGCAGTATTTT	CASSTRLAGGDTQYF
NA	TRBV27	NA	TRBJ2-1	TGTGCCAGTCTAGAGCACAATGAGCAGTTCTTC	CASLEHNEQFF
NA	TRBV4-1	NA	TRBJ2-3	TGCGCCAGCAGCCAAGCGGCCGGGGGATGGACAGATACGCAGTATTTT	CASSQAAGGWTDTQYF
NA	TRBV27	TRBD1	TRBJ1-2	TGTGCCAGCAGACCCCAGGGGGGGAGGACGTCTATTAGGTATGGCTACACCTTC	CASRPQGGRTSIRYGYTF
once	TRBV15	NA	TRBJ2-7	TGTGCCACCAGCAGAAACGCCTACGAGCAGTACTTC	CATSRNAYEQYF
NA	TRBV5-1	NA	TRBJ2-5	TGCGCCAGCAGCTTTAAGAGGGAGGCCCTCCAAGAGACCCAGTACTTC	CASSFKREALQETQYF
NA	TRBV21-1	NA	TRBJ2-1	TGTGCCAGTATTGGGTGGAGGCTAGCGGGACAAATTGAGCAGTTCTTC	CASIGWRLAGQIEQFF
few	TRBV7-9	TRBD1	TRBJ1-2	TGTGCCAGCAGCACCCCAGGGGGGACTACCTATGGCTACACCTTC	CASSTPGGTTYGYTF
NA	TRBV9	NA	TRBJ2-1	TGTGCCAGCAGCCCCCCCGCTGCGGGAAGCTACAATGAGCAGTTCTTC	CASSPPAAGSYNEQFF